This record concerns one T cell receptor (beta chain) sequence. These data come from a study of cytomegalovirus exposure and HLA in healthy donors. This CDR3 is built from 16 residues. Germline trimming cut 6 bases from V and 3 bases from J; bases unmatched to any gene: 11. The germline V gene encodes CDR1 SGHTA and CDR2 FQGNSA. The PCR used 60 Vbeta and 13 Jbeta primers. Some clones are missing from TCRdb's copy, which holds only in-frame ones; the method was immunoSEQ multiplex PCR. The sample records 95,000 to 110,000 clones, over 75% being singletons. Material: PBMCs. The chain has TRBV7-2 and TRBJ1-5, with 7 bases identical to TRBD1. This clonotype originated in a man in his thirties or forties in good health and CMV-seronegative. CDR3 in DNA: TGTGCCAGCAGTAACACCCAGGGGGGAAACAATCAGCCCCAGCATTTT. Protein: CASSNTQGGNNQPQHF.